This passage covers 27 T cell receptor beta chains from one sample sequenced in a study of T cells expressing NK-cell markers. TCRdb reprocessed the 5' RACE reads and reports one entry per CDR3 protein, with no DNA. The sample spans some 390,000 distinct CDR3 sequences; the ten largest clones claim around 10%. Source material: blood T cells: a sorted CD56 or NKG2C T cell subset, CD4+ or CD8+ T cells, or bulk PBMC T cells (not recorded which). The origin of the receptors is a woman aged 50 to 60 in good health.

The CDR3 loop is CASSVGGDSSQPQHF. This rearrangement joins TRBV9 to TRBJ1-5. The CDR3 consists of 15 residues. CDR1 and CDR2 (germline): SGDLS, YYNGEE.

The chain is built from TRBV6-5 and TRBJ2-4; the D call of TRBD1 rests on TCRdb alone, since no DNA is present to check it. Germline V gene sequence: CDR1 MNHEY, CDR2 SVGAGI. The CDR3 spans 17 residues. The CDR3 is CASSYYQGGGTKNIQYF.

This sequence joins TRBV6-5 and TRBJ2-7; TCRdb's D call, TRBD2, is unchecked because there is no DNA. The CDR3 spans 13 residues. Germline CDR1 and CDR2: MNHEY and SVGAGI. The CDR3 is CASRGRRVYEQYF.

V gene TRBV7-2 combines with J gene TRBJ2-5; TCRdb lists TRBD1, though no DNA is available to test this call. CDR1 and CDR2 from the germline V gene are SGHTA and FQGNSA. The CDR3 is 15 amino acids. The chain's CDR3 is CASSLSPSSAETQYF.

This sequence joins TRBV4-2 and TRBJ2-3; TCRdb indicates TRBD1, and absent DNA this call remains unverified. Per the germline V gene, CDR1 is LGHNA and CDR2 is YNFKEQ. CDR3 length: 16 residues. The CDR3 loop is CASSQEDRGGTDTQYF.

The chain combines TRBV5-4 with TRBJ2-1; TCRdb calls TRBD1, which cannot be checked without DNA. The CDR3 length is 16 residues. Per germline, CDR1 SGHNT and CDR2 YYREEE (reference sequence). This chain's CDR3 is CASSRARDLKGDEQFF.

V is TRBV12-3 or TRBV12-4 and J is TRBJ2-3; TCRdb names TRBD2, which stays unverified in the absence of DNA. The CDR3 sequence is 15 residues long. The CDR3 protein is CASSTLRLAGDTQYF.

The chain combines TRBV27 with TRBJ2-3; there is no DNA to check the TCRdb D call of TRBD1. This CDR3 comprises 13 residues. CDR1 MNHEY and CDR2 SMNVEV come from the germline V gene (reference sequence). The chain's CDR3 is CASSFMQGAMQYF.

V is TRBV6-1 and J is TRBJ2-4; the TRBD1 assignment by TCRdb is unverifiable without DNA. The germline V gene has CDR1 MNHNS and CDR2 SASEGT. This CDR3 contains 14 residues. The CDR3 sequence is CASKGAWAKNIQYF.

The chain carries TRBV12-3 or TRBV12-4 and TRBJ2-3. The CDR3 is made up of 16 amino acids. The CDR3 spells CASSKWSAISTDTQYF.

The rearrangement joins TRBV12-3 or TRBV12-4 to TRBJ2-3; the TCRdb call, TRBD1, lacks DNA for checking. The CDR3 covers 11 residues. CDR3 region: CASSPGDTQYF.

The rearrangement links TRBV20-1 to TRBJ2-1; TCRdb returns TRBD1, unconfirmable since there is no DNA. Looked up from germline, CDR1 is DFQATT and CDR2 is SNEGSKA (reference sequence). The CDR3 sequence is 14 residues long. This chain's CDR3 is CSTPGVSTYNEQFF.

The CDR3 spells CASTYQGYEQFF. The V call is TRBV3-1, the J call TRBJ2-1; TCRdb indicates TRBD1, and absent DNA this call remains unverified. This CDR3 region has 12 residues. Germline V gives CDR1 LGHDT, CDR2 YNNKEL (reference sequence).

The chain recombines TRBV27 with TRBJ2-1; TCRdb's D gene call, TRBD2, goes unchecked for lack of DNA. Per germline, CDR1 MNHEY and CDR2 SMNVEV (reference sequence). The CDR3 length is 12 residues. The CDR3 sequence is CASSASLGEQFF.

The chain joins TRBV25-1 to TRBJ1-6; TCRdb calls TRBD1, which cannot be checked without DNA. Germline V lookup: CDR1 MGHDK, CDR2 SYGVNS. The CDR3 is 15 amino acids. The CDR3: CASSERTGFLSPLHF.

This chain's CDR3 is CASSLGLGQGLQETQYF. The chain employs TRBV13 and TRBJ2-5; the TRBD1 assignment by TCRdb is unverifiable without DNA. The CDR3 extends over 17 amino acids. Germline V gene data show CDR1 as PRHDT and CDR2 as FYEKMQ (reference sequence).

This sequence joins TRBV29-1 and TRBJ2-2. Germline V gene lookup returns CDR1 SQVTM and CDR2 ANQGSEA. The CDR3 is made up of 13 amino acids. CDR3 loop: CSVEDPLTGELFF.

The rearrangement joins TRBV7-9 to TRBJ2-1. The germline gives CDR1 SEHNR, CDR2 FQNEAQ (reference sequence). The CDR3 totals 15 residues. CDR3 sequence reads: CASSLAQGTPNEQFF. The variable domain in full, completed from reference TRBV7-9 and TRBJ2-1, reads DTGVSQNPRHKITKRGQNVTFRCDPISEHNRLYWYRQTLGQGPEFLTYFQNEAQLEKSRLLSDRFSAERPKGSFSTLEIQRTEQGDSAMYLCASSLAQGTPNEQFFGPGTRLTVL.

The rearrangement joins TRBV12-3 or TRBV12-4 to TRBJ1-6; TCRdb designates TRBD1, a call that cannot be tested without DNA. The CDR3 extends over 14 amino acids. The CDR3 sequence is CASTPGSTGSPLHF.

The chain employs TRBV7-2 and TRBJ2-1; TCRdb selects TRBD2, and the lack of DNA leaves this call unchecked. The germline V gene has CDR1 SGHTA and CDR2 FQGNSA. The CDR3 is 18 amino acids. This chain's CDR3 is CASSLRRIRSAGLNEQFF.

The rearrangement joins TRBV7-7 to TRBJ2-1; absent DNA, TCRdb's TRBD1 call cannot be checked. Germline CDR1 SSHAT, CDR2 FNYEAQ (reference sequence). This CDR3 comprises 15 residues. The CDR3 region is CASSLRLDEGDEQFF.

V and J are TRBV15 and TRBJ2-1; TCRdb designates TRBD2, a call that cannot be tested without DNA. The CDR3 is made up of 23 amino acids. The germline V gene has CDR1 LNHNV and CDR2 YYDKDF (reference sequence). CDR3 in amino acids: CATSRKVLVGTSRNYSSYNEQFF.

The V call is TRBV7-2, the J call TRBJ2-1; TCRdb proposes TRBD2, but this gene call is untestable without DNA. The germline V gene encodes CDR1 SGHTA and CDR2 FQGNSA. CDR3 size: 17 residues. This CDR3 is CASRSSGMAGGSGEQFF.

J is TRBJ1-2 and V is TRBV7-6. From germline, CDR1 is SGHVS and CDR2 FNYEAQ. The CDR3 contains 14 residues. The CDR3 reads CASSPTTVNYGYTF.

The chain joins TRBV10-3 to TRBJ1-5; TCRdb reports TRBD1, a call that lacks DNA to check it against. Germline V gene lookup returns CDR1 ENHRY and CDR2 SYGVKD. CDR3 length: 15 residues. This CDR3 is CAISRTGESNQPQHF.

The V call is TRBV20-1, the J call TRBJ2-1. The CDR3 runs 12 residues. CDR1 and CDR2 (germline): DFQATT, SNEGSKA (reference sequence). The CDR3 here is CSARGSWDEQFF.

The chain employs TRBV4-1 and TRBJ1-1. This CDR3 comprises 15 residues. Germline lookup yields CDR1 MGHRA and CDR2 YSYEKL. CDR3 residues: CASSQEGLWNTEAFF.